This TCR beta chain comes out of a study of T cell repertoires in cytomegalovirus infection. Study background: Indicated by public TCR beta signatures were CMV infection and matching HLA type.

V lost 0 bases, J lost 3 bases, and 9 bases lay in between. Germline-derived CDR1 and CDR2 are MGHRA and YSYEKL. The CDR3 extends over 14 amino acids. TCRdb re-called the reads with MiXCR, one entry per CDR3 protein. This sample has 200,000 to 300,000 distinct CDR3 sequences, with 10% to 15% found just once. Findings and caveats of the study: Summed frequency of public TCR beta families distinguished CMV carriers with the relevant HLA. Ex vivo responses were dominated by HLA-C-restricted CMV-specific TCR beta clonotypes.

This clonotype was counted only a few times. What it recognizes is unknown. The V call is TRBV4-1, the J call TRBJ2-7; no firm D call. The TCR was taken from a human donor in good health (CMV status not recorded). Some clones in this sample may be carry-over from other donors' samples. The sequenced material came from PBMCs. CDR3 sequence (DNA): TGCGCCAGCAGCCAAGATTGGGTCGGCTACGAGCAGTACTTC. Translating gives CASSQDWVGYEQYF.